This entry is about one TCR beta chain. The antigen remains undetermined. The use of a sample-barcoded 5' primer and a J-beta primer mix characterized a second PCR of roughly 6 to 11 cycles. TCRdb recomputed calls from the 5' RACE reads with MiXCR, one row per CDR3 protein. This table holds roughly 790,000 distinct CDR3 sequences, roughly 47% found once. The data belong to a study of blood T cells in healthy people across ages. Whole-study results and caveats: Investigators treated diversity estimates from one million T cells as underestimates. With age, beta diversity per million T cells declined roughly linearly, significantly by 35 to 40.

CDR1 is SGHRS, CDR2 YFSETQ, per germline. This CDR3 spans 18 amino acids. Trimming cost V 0 bases and J 0 bases, with 19 bases left between them. The receptor comes from a woman aged 60 to 75 in good health. The chain uses TRBV5-1 and TRBJ2-7; D ambiguous. Sequenced input: blood. CDR3 nucleotide sequence: TGCGCCAGCAGCTTGGGACTCGGAAGAGCGAGCAACTCCTACGAGCAGTACTTC. Translated, it gives CASSLGLGRASNSYEQYF.